The sequence of this T cell receptor beta chain was determined in a study of OX40 agonist ivuxolimab in advanced cancers. The CDR3 is 15 residues long. Trimming removed 3 bases from V and 2 bases from J, with 11 bases in between. Germline V gene sequence: CDR1 SGHVS, CDR2 FQNEAQ. Overall study findings and caveats: In general, CD8+ T cells held more expanded clones than CD4+ did, on average. People who partly responded at 0.1-3.0 mg/kg had some of the least clonal expansion seen. The CD4+ and CD8+ T cells in the blood had expanded clonally by week 6 at 0.1 to 3.0 mg/kg.

TCRdb keeps only in-frame clones here, not all; method: immunoSEQ multiplex PCR. Of 60,000 to 100,000 clones listed, over 80% are singletons. This clone was detected only once. Its antigen remains unidentified. Autoimmune disease history or systemic immunosuppression led to patients being barred. The chain uses TRBV7-8 and TRBJ1-5; D gene ambiguous. The starting material was CD4+ or CD8+ T cells sorted from blood, obtained in a trial of the OX40 agonist ivuxolimab. The source of this sequence is an adult with an advanced solid tumor such as melanoma, head and neck, liver or kidney cancer. The CDR3 spells CASSLTGVGNQPQHF. The CDR3 DNA is TGTGCCAGCAGCTTGACCGGGGTTGGCAATCAGCCCCAGCATTTT.